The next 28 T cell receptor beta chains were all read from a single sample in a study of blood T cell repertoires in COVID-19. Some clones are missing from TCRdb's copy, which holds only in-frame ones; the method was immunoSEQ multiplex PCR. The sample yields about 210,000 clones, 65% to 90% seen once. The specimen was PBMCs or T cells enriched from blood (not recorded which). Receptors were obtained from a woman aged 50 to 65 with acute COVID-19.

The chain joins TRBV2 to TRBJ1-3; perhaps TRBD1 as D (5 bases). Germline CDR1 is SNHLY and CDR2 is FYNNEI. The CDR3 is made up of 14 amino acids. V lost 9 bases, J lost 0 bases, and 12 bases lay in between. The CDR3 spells CASVGLLSGNTIYF. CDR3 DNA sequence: TGTGCCAGTGTGGGACTGCTCTCTGGAAACACCATATATTTT.

The DNA for the CDR3 is TGTGCCAGCAGGTTTGGTGCGGAGACCCAGTACTTC. It encodes CASRFGAETQYF. The chain carries TRBV6-5 and TRBJ2-5; D unresolved. CDR3 length: 12 amino acids. Germline values: CDR1 MNHEY, CDR2 SVGAGI. V shed 6 bases and J shed 5 bases, with 10 bases lying between them.

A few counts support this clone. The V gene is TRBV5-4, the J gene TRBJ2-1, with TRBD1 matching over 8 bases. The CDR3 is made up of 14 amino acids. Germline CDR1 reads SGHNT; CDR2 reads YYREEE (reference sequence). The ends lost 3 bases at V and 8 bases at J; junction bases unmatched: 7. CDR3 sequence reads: CASSSQQGVHEQFF. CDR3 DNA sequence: TGTGCCAGCAGCTCACAACAGGGGGTCCATGAGCAGTTCTTC.

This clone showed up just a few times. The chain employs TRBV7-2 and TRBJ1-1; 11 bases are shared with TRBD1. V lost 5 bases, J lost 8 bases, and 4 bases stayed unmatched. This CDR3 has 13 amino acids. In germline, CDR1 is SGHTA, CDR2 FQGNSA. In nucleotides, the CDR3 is TGTGCCAGCAGCACTTGGGACAGGGGGGAAGCTTTCTTT. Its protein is CASSTWDRGEAFF.

CDR3 amino acids: CASSTGGAGLTQYF. CDR3 DNA sequence: TGTGCCAGCAGCACCGGAGGGGCGGGTCTTACGCAGTATTTT. This rearrangement joins TRBV11-3 to TRBJ2-3, with TRBD2 as a possible D gene (6 bases). Germline loops: CDR1 SGHNT, CDR2 YENEEA. The CDR3 covers 14 residues. The V and J ends lost 5 bases and 8 bases respectively, with 17 bases between them.

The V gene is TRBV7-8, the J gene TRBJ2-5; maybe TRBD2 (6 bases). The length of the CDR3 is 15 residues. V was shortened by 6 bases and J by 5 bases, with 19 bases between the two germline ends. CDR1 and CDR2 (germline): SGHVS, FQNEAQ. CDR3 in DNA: TGTGCCAGCAGGAGCAGGGATACCAGCGGGGAGACCCAGTACTTC. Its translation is CASRSRDTSGETQYF.

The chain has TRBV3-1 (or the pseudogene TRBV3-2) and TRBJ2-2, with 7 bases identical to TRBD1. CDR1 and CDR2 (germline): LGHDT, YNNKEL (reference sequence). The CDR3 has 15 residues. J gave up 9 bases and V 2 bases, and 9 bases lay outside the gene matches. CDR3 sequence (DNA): TGTGCCAGCAGCCAATTCACAGGGGTCGGCCGGGAGCTGTTTTTT. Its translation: CASSQFTGVGRELFF.

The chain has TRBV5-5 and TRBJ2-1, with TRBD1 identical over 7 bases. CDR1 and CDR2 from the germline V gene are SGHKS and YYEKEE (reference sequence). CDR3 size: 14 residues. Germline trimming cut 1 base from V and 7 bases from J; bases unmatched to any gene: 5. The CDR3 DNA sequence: TGTGCCAGCAGCTTGTATGGGACAGTAAATGAGCAGTTCTTC. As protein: CASSLYGTVNEQFF.

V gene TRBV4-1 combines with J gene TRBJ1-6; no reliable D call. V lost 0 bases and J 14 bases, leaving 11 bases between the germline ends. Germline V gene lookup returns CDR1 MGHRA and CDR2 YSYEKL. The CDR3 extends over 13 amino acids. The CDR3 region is CASSQERGLALHF. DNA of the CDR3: TGCGCCAGCAGCCAAGAGCGAGGGCTAGCCCTCCACTTT.

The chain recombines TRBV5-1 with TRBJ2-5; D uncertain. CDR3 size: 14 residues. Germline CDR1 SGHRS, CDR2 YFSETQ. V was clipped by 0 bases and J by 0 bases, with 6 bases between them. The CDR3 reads CASSLGQYQETQYF. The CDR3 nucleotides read TGCGCCAGCAGCTTGGGCCAGTACCAAGAGACCCAGTACTTC. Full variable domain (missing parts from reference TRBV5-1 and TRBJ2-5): KAGVTQTPRYLIKTRGQQVTLSCSPISGHRSVSWYQQTPGQGLQFLFEYFSETQRNKGNFPGRFSGRQFSNSRSEMNVSTLELGDSALYLCASSLGQYQETQYFGPGTRLLVL.

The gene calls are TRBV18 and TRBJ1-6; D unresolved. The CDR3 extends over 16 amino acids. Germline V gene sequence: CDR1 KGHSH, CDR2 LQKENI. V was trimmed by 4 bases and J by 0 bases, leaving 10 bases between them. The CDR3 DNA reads TGTGCCAGCTCACGAACCGAGAGCTCCTATAATTCACCCCTCCACTTT. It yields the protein CASSRTESSYNSPLHF.

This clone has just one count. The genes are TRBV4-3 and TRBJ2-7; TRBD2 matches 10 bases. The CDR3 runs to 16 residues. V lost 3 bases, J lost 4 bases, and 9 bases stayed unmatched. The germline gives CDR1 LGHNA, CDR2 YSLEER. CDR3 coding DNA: TGCGCCAGCAGCCAGGCTCCTAGCGGGAGAGATTACGAGCAGTACTTC. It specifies CASSQAPSGRDYEQYF.

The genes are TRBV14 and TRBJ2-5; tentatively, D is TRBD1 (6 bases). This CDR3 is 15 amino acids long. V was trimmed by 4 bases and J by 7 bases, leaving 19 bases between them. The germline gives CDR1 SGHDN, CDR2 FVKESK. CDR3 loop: CASSRSQGSEWTQYF. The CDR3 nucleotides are TGTGCCAGCAGCCGATCGCAGGGGTCCGAATGGACCCAGTACTTC.

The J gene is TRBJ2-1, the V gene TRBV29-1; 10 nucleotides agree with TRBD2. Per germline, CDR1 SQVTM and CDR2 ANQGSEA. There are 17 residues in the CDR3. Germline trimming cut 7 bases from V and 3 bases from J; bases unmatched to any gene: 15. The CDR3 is CSGAKRLGLADYNEQFF. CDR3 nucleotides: TGCAGCGGAGCAAAGCGACTAGGACTAGCGGACTACAATGAGCAGTTCTTC.

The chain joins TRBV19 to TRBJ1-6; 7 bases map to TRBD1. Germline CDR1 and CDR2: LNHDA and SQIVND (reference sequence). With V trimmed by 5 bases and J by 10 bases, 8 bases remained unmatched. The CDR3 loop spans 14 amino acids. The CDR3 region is CASSPQGGESPLHF. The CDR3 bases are TGTGCCAGTAGTCCCCAAGGGGGCGAATCACCCCTCCACTTT.

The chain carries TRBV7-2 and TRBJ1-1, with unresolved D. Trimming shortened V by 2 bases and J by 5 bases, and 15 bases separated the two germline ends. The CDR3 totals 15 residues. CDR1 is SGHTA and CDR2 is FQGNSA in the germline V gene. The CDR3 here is CASSLILRTRTEAFF. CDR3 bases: TGTGCCAGCAGCTTAATTCTGCGGACTAGAACTGAAGCTTTCTTT.

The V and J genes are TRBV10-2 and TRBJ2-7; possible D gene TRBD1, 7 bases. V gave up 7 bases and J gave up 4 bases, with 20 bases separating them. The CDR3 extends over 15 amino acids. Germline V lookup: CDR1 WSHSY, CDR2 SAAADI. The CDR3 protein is CASTAWQGGSYEQYF. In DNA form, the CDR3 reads TGCGCCAGCACCGCGTGGCAGGGGGGAAGTTACGAGCAGTACTTC.

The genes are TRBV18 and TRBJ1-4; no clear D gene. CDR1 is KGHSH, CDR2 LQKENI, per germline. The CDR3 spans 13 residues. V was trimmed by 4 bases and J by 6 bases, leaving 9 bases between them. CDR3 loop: CASSRMLDEKLFF. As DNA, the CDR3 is TGTGCCAGCTCACGCATGTTAGATGAAAAACTGTTTTTT.

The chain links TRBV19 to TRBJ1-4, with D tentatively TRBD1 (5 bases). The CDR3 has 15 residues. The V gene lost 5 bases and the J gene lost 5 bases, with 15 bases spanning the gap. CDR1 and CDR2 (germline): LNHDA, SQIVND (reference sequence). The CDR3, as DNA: TGTGCCAGTAGTTCCCAGACAGCACTGAATGAAAAACTGTTTTTT. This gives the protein CASSSQTALNEKLFF.

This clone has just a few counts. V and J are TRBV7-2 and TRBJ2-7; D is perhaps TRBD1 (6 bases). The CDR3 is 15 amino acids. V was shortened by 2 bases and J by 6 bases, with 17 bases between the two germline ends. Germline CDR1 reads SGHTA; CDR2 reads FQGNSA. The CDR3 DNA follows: TGTGCCAGCAGCTTACGTGTGGGAACAGGGTTCGAGCAGTACTTC. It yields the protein CASSLRVGTGFEQYF.

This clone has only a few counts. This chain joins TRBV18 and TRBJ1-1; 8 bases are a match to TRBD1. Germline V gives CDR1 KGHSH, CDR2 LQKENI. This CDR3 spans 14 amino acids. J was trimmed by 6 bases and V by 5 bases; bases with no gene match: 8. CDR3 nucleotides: TGTGCCAGCTCATTGCAGGGGGCGCGCGCTGAAGCTTTCTTT. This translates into CASSLQGARAEAFF.

For the CDR3, the DNA is TGTGCCAGCAGCTTACCGGGACAGGGGAACACTGAAGCTTTCTTT. This sequence encodes CASSLPGQGNTEAFF. This chain connects TRBV28 to TRBJ1-1; the match to TRBD1 covers 9 bases. V gave up 6 bases and J gave up 1 base; unmatched junction bases: 6. Germline V gene data show CDR1 as MDHEN and CDR2 as SYDVKM. The CDR3 covers 15 residues.

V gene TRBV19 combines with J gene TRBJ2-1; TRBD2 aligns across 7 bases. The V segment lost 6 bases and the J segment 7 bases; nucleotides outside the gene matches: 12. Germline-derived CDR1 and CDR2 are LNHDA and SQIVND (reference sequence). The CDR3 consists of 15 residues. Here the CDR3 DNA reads TGTGCCAGTAGGGTGGTGGAGGGAGGGCGGAATGAGCAGTTCTTC. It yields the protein CASRVVEGGRNEQFF.

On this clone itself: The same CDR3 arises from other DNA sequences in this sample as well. As DNA, the CDR3 is TGTGCCAGCAGCCTAGACCAGGGTCGCGAGCAGTACTTC. This sequence encodes CASSLDQGREQYF. The chain employs TRBV13 and TRBJ2-7; D perhaps matches TRBD1 (5 bases). This CDR3 contains 13 residues. V shed 5 bases and J shed 6 bases, with 14 bases lying between them. In germline, CDR1 is PRHDT, CDR2 FYEKMQ (reference sequence).

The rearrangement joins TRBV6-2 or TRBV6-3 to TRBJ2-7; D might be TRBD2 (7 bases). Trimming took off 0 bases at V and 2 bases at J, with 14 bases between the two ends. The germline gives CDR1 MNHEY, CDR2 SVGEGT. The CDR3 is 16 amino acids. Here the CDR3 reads CASSYSGGRSTYEQYF. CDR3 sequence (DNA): TGTGCCAGCAGTTACTCCGGGGGGCGGTCTACCTACGAGCAGTACTTC.

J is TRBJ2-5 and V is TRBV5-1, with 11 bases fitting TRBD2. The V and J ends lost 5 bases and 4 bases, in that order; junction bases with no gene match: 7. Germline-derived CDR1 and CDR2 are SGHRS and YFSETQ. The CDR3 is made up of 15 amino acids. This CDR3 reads CASRSLAGGRETQYF. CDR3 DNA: TGCGCCAGCAGGTCCCTAGCGGGAGGACGAGAGACCCAGTACTTC.

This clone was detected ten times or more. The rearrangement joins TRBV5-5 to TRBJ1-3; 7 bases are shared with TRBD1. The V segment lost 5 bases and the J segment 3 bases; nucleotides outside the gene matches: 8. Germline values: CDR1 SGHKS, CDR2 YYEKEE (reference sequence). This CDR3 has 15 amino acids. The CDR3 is CASRSGTAYGNTIYF. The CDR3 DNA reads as TGTGCCAGCAGATCCGGGACAGCCTATGGAAACACCATATATTTT.

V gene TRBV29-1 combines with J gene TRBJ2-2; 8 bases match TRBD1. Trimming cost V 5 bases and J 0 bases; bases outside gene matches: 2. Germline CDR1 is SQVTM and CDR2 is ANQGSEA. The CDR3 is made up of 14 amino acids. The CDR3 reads CSVTGGTNTGELFF. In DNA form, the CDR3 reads TGCAGCGTTACAGGGGGGACGAACACCGGGGAGCTGTTTTTT.